This TCR beta chain was sequenced in a study of cytomegalovirus exposure and HLA in healthy donors. Background on the study: Genotyping of hundreds of donors showed that over 65% belonged to the Caucasian-associated ancestry cluster.

Study-wide points: Highly shared variants forming one cluster were likely a sequencing artifact. A later analysis showed that HLA-associated TCR beta chains had undergone more clonal expansion than equally common others. Data from an earlier analysis indicated that most TCR beta V segments were productive either about 87% or about 30% of the time.

PCR was performed using 60 Vbeta and 13 Jbeta primers. Repertoires were generated with immunoSEQ multiplex PCR, while TCRdb's copy carries only in-frame clones and drops some. This sample contains roughly 80,000 clones. With respect to this clone: Its antigen is unknown.

Germline lookup yields CDR1 MNHEY and CDR2 SMNVEV (reference sequence). This CDR3 spans 16 amino acids. With V trimmed by 4 bases and J by 1 base, 8 bases remained unmatched. The V call is TRBV27, the J call TRBJ1-1, with 8 bases aligning to TRBD1. This receptor was identified in a girl aged 5-17 years in good health and CMV-seropositive. The sequenced sample consisted of PBMCs. In DNA form, the CDR3 reads TGTGCCAGCAGTTCAACGACAGGGGCCAGGAACACTGAAGCTTTCTTT. Amino acid sequence: CASSSTTGARNTEAFF.